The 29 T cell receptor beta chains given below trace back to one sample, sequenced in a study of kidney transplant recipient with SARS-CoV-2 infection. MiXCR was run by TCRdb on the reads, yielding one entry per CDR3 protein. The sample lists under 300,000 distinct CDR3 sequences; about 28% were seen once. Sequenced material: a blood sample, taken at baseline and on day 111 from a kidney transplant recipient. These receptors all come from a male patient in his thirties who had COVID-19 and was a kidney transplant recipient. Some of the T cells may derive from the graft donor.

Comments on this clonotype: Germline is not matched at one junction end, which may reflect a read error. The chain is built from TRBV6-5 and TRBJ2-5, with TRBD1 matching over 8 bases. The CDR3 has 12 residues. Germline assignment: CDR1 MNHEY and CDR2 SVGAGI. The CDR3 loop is CAGSYRGETQYF. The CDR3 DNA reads TGTGCCGGCAGTTACAGGGGGGAGACCCAGTACTTC.

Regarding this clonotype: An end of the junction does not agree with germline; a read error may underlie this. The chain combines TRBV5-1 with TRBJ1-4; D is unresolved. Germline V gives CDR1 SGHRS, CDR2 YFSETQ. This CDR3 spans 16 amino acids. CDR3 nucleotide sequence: TGCACCAGCAGCTTGGGTGGGCTGACAACTAATGAAAAACTGTTTTTT. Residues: CTSSLGGLTTNEKLFF.

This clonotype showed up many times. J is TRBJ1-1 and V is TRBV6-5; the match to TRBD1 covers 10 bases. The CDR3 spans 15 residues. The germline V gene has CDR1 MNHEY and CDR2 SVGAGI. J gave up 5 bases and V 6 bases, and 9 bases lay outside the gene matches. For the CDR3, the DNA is TGTGCCAGCAGAAGAGACAGGGGGCAGTGGACTGAAGCTTTCTTT. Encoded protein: CASRRDRGQWTEAFF.

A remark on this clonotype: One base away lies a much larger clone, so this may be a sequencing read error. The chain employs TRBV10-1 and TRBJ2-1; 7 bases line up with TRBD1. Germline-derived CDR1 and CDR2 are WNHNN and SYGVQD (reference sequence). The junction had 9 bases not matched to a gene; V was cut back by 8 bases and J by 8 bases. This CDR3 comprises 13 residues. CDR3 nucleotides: TGCGCCAGCGGTGGGACAGTGGTGGATGAGCAGTTCTTC. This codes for CASGGTVVDEQFF.

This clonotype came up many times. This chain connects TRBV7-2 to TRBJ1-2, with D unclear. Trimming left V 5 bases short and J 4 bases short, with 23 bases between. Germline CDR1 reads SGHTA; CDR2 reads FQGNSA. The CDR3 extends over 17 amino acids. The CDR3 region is CASSEGLRDGKTYGYTF. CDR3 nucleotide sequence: TGTGCCAGCAGCGAGGGCCTCAGAGACGGAAAGACCTATGGCTACACCTTC.

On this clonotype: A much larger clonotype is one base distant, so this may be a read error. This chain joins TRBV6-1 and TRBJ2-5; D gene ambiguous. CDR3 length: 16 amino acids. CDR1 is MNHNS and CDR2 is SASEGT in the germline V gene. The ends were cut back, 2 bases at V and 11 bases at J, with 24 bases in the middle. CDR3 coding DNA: TGTGCCAGCAGTGAATTTATAACAGTCAGCTCCTACGTGCAGTACTTC. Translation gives CASSEFITVSSYVQYF.

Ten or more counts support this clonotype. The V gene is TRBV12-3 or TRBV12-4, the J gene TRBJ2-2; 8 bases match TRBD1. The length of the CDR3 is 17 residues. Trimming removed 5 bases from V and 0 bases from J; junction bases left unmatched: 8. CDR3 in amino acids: CASSPLLTGANTGELFF. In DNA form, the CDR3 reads TGTGCCAGCAGTCCTCTCCTGACAGGGGCGAACACCGGGGAGCTGTTTTTT.

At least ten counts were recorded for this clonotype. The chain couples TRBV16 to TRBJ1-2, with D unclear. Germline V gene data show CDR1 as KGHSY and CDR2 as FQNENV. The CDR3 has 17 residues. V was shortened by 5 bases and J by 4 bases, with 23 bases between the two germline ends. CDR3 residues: CASSGCVVVRKTYGYTF. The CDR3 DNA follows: TGTGCCAGCAGCGGTTGTGTGGTCGTTAGAAAGACCTATGGCTACACCTTC.

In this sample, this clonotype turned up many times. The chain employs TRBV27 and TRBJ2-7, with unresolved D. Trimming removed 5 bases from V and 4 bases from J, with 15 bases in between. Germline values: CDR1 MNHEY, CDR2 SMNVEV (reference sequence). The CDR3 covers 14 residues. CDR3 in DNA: TGTGCCAGCAGTAAGCCCGGACCGTCGTACGAGCAGTACTTC. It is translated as CASSKPGPSYEQYF.

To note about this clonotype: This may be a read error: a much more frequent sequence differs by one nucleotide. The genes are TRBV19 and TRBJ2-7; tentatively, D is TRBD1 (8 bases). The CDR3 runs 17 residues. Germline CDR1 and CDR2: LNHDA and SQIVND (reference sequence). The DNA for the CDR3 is TGTGCCGGTAGTACCGACAGGGGAGGGGATAGCTCCTACGAGCAGTACTTC. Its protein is CAGSTDRGGDSSYEQYF.

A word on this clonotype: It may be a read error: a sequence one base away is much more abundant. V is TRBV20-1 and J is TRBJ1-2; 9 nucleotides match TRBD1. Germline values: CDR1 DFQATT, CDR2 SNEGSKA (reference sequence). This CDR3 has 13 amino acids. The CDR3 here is CGASGTGSYGYTF. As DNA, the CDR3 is TGCGGTGCTAGTGGGACAGGGTCCTATGGCTACACCTTC.

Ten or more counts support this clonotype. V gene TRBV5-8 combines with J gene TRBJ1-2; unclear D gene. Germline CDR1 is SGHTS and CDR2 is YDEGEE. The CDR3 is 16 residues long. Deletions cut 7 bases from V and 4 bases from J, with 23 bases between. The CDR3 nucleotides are TGTGCCAGCTTCCGGCATCATCCACGAAAGACCTATGGCTACACCTTC. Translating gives CASFRHHPRKTYGYTF.

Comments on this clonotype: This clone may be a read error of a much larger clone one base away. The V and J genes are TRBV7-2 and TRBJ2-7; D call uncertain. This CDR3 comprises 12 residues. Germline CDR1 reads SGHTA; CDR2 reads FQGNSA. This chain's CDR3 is CANSLDLGQQYF. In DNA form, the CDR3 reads TGTGCCAACAGCTTAGACCTAGGTCAGCAGTACTTC. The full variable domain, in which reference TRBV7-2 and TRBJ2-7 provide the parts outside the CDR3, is GAGVSQSPSNKVTEKGKDVELRCDPISGHTALYWYRQSLGQGLEFLIYFQGNSAPDKSGLPSDRFSAERTGGSVSTLTIQRTQQEDSAVYLCANSLDLGQQYFGPGTRLTVT.

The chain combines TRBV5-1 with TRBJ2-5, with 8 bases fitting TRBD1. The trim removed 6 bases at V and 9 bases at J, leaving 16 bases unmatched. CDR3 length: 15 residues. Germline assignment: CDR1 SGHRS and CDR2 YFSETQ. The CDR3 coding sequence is TGCGCCAGCACCGAACTAGGGACAGGAGGGGAGGCCCAGTACTTC. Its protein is CASTELGTGGEAQYF.

Written as DNA, the CDR3 is TGTGCCAGCAAAGCCATCAATAGTCGAAAGACCTATGGCTACACCTTC. It yields the protein CASKAINSRKTYGYTF. The J gene is TRBJ1-2, the V gene TRBV5-6; D gene uncertain. The V gene lost 6 bases and the J gene lost 4 bases, with 22 bases spanning the gap. This CDR3 contains 16 residues. Germline lookup yields CDR1 SGHDT and CDR2 YYEEEE.

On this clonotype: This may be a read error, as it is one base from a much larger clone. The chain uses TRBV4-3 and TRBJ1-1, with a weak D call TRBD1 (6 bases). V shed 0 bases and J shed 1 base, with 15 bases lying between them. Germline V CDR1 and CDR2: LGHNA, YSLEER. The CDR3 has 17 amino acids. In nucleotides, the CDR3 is TGCGCCAGCAGCCAAGAGTGGTCCCCGGACAGGAACACTGAAGCTTTCTTT. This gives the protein CASSQEWSPDRNTEAFF.

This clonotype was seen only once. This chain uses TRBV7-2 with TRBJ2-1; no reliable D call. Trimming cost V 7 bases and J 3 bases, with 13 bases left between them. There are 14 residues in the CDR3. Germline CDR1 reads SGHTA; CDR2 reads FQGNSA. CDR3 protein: CASNSSGDYNEQFF. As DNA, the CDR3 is TGTGCCAGCAACTCATCTGGCGACTACAATGAGCAGTTCTTC.

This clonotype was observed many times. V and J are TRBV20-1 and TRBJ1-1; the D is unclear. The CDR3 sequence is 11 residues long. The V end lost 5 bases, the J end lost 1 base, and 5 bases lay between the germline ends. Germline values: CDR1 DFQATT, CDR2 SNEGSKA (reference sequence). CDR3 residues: CSAVENTEAFF. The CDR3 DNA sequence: TGCAGTGCTGTCGAGAACACTGAAGCTTTCTTT.

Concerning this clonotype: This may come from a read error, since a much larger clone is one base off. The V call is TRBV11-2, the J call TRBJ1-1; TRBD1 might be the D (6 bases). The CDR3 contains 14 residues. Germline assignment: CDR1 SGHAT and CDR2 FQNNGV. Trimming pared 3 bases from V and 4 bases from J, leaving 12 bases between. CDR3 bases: TGTGCCAGCAGCTTCGGCAGGGGAGCCACTGAAGCTTTCTTT. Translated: CASSFGRGATEAFF.

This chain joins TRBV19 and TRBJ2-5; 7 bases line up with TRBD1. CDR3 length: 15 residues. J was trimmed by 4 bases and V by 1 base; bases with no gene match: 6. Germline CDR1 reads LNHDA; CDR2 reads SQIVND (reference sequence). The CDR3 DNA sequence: TGTGCCAGTAGTATAGGGGTTTACAGGGGAGAGACCCAGTACTTC. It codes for CASSIGVYRGETQYF.

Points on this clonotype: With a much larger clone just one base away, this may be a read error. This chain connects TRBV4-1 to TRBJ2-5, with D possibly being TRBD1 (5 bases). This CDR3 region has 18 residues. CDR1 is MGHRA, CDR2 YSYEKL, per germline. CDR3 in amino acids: CAGSQGEVGHITLETQYF. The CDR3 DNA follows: TGCGCCGGCAGCCAAGGCGAGGTAGGACATATTACCTTGGAGACCCAGTACTTC.

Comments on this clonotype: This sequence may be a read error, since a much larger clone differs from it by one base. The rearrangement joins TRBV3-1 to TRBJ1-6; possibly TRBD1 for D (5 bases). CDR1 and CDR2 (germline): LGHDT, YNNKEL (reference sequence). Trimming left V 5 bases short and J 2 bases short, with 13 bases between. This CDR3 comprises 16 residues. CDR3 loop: CASSAPGSPYNSPLHF. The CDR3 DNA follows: TGTGCCAGCAGCGCACCAGGGAGCCCCTATAATTCACCCCTCCACTTT.

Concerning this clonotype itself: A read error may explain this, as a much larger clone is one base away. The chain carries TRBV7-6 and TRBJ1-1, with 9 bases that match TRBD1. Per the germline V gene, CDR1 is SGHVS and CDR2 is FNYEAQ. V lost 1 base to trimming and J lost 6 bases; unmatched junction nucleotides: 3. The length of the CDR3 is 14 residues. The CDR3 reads CASSLEDRGAEAFF. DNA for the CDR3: TGTGCCAGCAGCTTAGAAGACAGGGGGGCTGAAGCTTTCTTT.

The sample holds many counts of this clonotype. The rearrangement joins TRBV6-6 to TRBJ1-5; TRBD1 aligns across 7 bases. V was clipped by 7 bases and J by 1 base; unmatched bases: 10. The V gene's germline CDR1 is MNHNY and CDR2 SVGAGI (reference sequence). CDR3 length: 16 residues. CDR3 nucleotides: TGTGCCAGCACTCGCGGGACAGTTGGGAGCAATCAGCCCCAGCATTTT. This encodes CASTRGTVGSNQPQHF.

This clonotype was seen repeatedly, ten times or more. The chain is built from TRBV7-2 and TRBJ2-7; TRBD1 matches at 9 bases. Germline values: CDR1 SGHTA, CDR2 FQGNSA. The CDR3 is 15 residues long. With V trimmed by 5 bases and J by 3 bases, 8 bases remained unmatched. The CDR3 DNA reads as TGTGCCAGCAGCCCAGGCCCGGGACAGGGCTACGAGCAGTACTTC. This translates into CASSPGPGQGYEQYF.

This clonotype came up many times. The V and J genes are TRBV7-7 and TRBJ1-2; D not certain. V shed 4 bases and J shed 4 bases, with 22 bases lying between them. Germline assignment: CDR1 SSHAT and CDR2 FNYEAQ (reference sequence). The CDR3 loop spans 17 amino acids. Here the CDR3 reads CASSCLNKCRKTYGYTF. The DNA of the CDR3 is TGTGCCAGCAGCTGTCTCAATAAGTGCCGAAAGACCTATGGCTACACCTTC.

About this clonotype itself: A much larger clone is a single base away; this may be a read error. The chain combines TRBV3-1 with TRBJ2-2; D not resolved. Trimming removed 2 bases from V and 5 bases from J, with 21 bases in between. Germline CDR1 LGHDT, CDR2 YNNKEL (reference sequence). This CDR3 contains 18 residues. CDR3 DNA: TGTGCCAGCAGCCAATGTTCTCCCATTTCAGGCTTGACCGGGGAGCTGTTTTTT. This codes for CASSQCSPISGLTGELFF.

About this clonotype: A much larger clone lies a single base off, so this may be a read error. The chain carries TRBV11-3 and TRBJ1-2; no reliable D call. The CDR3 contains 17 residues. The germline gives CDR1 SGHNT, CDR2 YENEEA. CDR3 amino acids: CASSVFIDLGKTYGYNF. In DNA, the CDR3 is TGTGCCAGCAGCGTGTTCATCGATCTCGGAAAGACCTATGGCTACAACTTC. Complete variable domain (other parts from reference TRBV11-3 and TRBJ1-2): EAGVVQSPRYKIIEKKQPVAFWCNPISGHNTLYWYLQNLGQGPELLIRYENEEAVDDSQLPKDRFSAERLKGVDSTLKIQPAELGDSAVYLCASSVFIDLGKTYGYNFGSGTRLTVV.

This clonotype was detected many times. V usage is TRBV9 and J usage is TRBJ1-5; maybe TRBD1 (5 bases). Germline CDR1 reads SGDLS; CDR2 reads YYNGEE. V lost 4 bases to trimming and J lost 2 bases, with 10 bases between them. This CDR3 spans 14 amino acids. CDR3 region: CASSRGLGNQPQHF. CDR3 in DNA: TGTGCCAGCAGCAGGGGCCTGGGCAATCAGCCCCAGCATTTT.